In its sample, the clone carrying this TCR beta chain was seen once. Some clones are missing from TCRdb's copy, which holds only in-frame ones; the method was immunoSEQ multiplex PCR. The data show approximately 490,000 clones, around 78% seen once. These data originate in a study of shared T cell receptors in the human thymus. This CDR3 spans 17 amino acids. Trimming removed 6 bases from V and 2 bases from J; junction bases left unmatched: 15. Per germline, CDR1 SEHNR and CDR2 FQNEAQ (reference sequence). The sample also formed part of further work on human thymus T cells.

This chain uses TRBV7-9 with TRBJ2-7, with 8 positions matching TRBD2. Input material: thymocytes. This sequence originates from a boy less than two years old with a congenital heart defect. CDR3 loop: CASRPLITGTSPYEQYF. Written as DNA, the CDR3 is TGTGCCAGCAGACCACTTATAACCGGGACTAGTCCCTACGAGCAGTACTTC.